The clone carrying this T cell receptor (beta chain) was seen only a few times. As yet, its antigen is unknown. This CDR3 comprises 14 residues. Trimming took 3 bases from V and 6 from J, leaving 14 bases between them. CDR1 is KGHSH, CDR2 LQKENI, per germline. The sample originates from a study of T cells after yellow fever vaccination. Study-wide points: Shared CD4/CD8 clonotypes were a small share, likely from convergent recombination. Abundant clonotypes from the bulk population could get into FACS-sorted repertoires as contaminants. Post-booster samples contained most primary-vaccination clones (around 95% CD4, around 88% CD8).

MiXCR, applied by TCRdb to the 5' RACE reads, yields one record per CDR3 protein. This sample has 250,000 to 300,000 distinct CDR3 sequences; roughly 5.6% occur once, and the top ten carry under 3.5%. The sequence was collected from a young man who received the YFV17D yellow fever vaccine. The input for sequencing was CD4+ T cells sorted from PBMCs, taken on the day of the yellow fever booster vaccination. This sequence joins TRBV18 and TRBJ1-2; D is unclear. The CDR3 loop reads CASSPLGPDDGYTF. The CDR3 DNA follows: TGTGCCAGCTCACCTTTGGGCCCGGACGATGGCTACACCTTC.